These T cell receptor beta chains were read from a single sample in a study of blood T cell repertoires in COVID-19. TCRdb's table, derived via immunoSEQ multiplex PCR, lists solely in-frame clones and lacks some. Among about 150,000 clones listed, approximately 80% were seen once. The sample taken for sequencing was peripheral blood. These receptors were collected from a woman aged 55-69 years with acute or convalescent COVID-19. Each CDR3 is given with its conserved first and last residue. D genes are given only for firm matches. Size is omitted from some rows. Given values are once, few, many or a class for expanded clones.

J gene	D gene	V gene	CDR3 length	clone size	CDR3 DNA	CDR3 protein
TRBJ1-5	TRBD1	TRBV6-5	15	NA	TGTGCCAGCAGGGACAGGCCCTACGGCAATCAGCCCCAGCATTTT	CASRDRPYGNQPQHF
TRBJ1-5	NA	TRBV4-1	15	once	TGCGCCAGCAGCCAAGATCTGACAGTCAATCAGCCCCAGCATTTT	CASSQDLTVNQPQHF
TRBJ2-3	TRBD2	TRBV5-1	16	few	TGCGCCAGCAGCTTGATCCCTAGCGGGGGCACAGATACGCAGTATTTT	CASSLIPSGGTDTQYF
TRBJ2-5	TRBD2	TRBV7-2	15	NA	TGTGCCAGCAGCTTAAGGCTAGCGGTCCAAGAGACCCAGTACTTC	CASSLRLAVQETQYF
TRBJ1-1	TRBD1	TRBV29-1	14	NA	TGCAGCGTTGTAGGACAGGGACTCATCACTGAAGCTTTCTTT	CSVVGQGLITEAFF
TRBJ2-7	NA	TRBV21-1	15	NA	TGTGCCAGCAGCAAATGGGACTGGCTAAGTTACGAGCAGTACTTC	CASSKWDWLSYEQYF
TRBJ1-3	NA	TRBV2	14	NA	TGTGCCAGCGAGACTCGGGGGGCTGGAAACACCATATATTTT	CASETRGAGNTIYF
TRBJ2-7	TRBD1	TRBV29-1	15	NA	TGCAGCGTTGAAGGCCCGGGACAGGGTACGATCGAGCAGTACTTC	CSVEGPGQGTIEQYF
TRBJ1-1	TRBD1	TRBV7-9	16	few	TGTGCCAGCAGCTCCGAATTGACAGGGGCCGACACTGAAGCTTTCTTT	CASSSELTGADTEAFF
TRBJ1-5	TRBD1	TRBV6-6	15	many	TGTGCCAGCAGAACCGACAGGGCGGTAATACAGCCCCAGCATTTT	CASRTDRAVIQPQHF
TRBJ2-7	NA	TRBV3-1/TRBV3-2	12	NA	TGTGCCAGCAGCCGCCGGGGGTACGAGCAGTACTTC	CASSRRGYEQYF
TRBJ2-5	NA	TRBV5-4	13	once	TGTGCCAGCAGCAAAACAGGGACAGAGACCCAGTACTTC	CASSKTGTETQYF
TRBJ2-5	NA	TRBV12-3/TRBV12-4	13	NA	TGTGCCAGCAACGGGGGAACCCAAGAGACCCAGTACTTC	CASNGGTQETQYF
TRBJ2-6	TRBD1	TRBV9	18	NA	TGTGCCAGCAGCGTACCGGGACAGGGGACTCCTGGGGCCAACGTCCTGACTTTC	CASSVPGQGTPGANVLTF
TRBJ1-1	TRBD1	TRBV5-1	15	NA	TGCGCCAGCAGCTCCCGACAGGGGTTGAACACTGAAGCTTTCTTT	CASSSRQGLNTEAFF
TRBJ1-1	NA	TRBV12-5	13	NA	TGTGCTAGTGGTTTGGTCCGCGGGACTGAAGCTTTCTTT	CASGLVRGTEAFF
TRBJ1-5	TRBD1	TRBV4-1	15	NA	TGCGCCAGCAGCCAAGACGGCACAGGGGGTCAGCCCCAGCATTTT	CASSQDGTGGQPQHF
TRBJ1-5	NA	TRBV24-1	13	NA	TGTGCCACCAGTGTGCAGGGCAATCAGCCCCAGCATTTT	CATSVQGNQPQHF
TRBJ2-5	TRBD2	TRBV7-9	16	NA	TGTGCCAGCAGCCCCGGCCGGCTAGCGGGTCAAGAGACCCAGTACTTC	CASSPGRLAGQETQYF
TRBJ1-2	NA	TRBV3-1/TRBV3-2	14	NA	TGTGCCAGCACCAAACGGGGGGGCGGCTACGGCTACACCTTC	CASTKRGGGYGYTF
TRBJ1-5	TRBD1	TRBV27	14	NA	TGTGCCAGCAGTTTAGGACAGGGAAATCAGCCCCAGCATTTT	CASSLGQGNQPQHF